This paragraph reports one T cell receptor (beta chain). The CDR3 has 14 amino acids. Germline CDR1 SGHNT, CDR2 YENEEA. V lost 3 bases to trimming and J lost 4 bases, with 9 bases between them. This sample is part of a study of PD-1 and CTLA-4 blockade in melanoma. Produced via immunoSEQ multiplex PCR; TCRdb's table is partial and in-frame only. The sample lists around 12,000 clones, 65% to 90% occurring once. This TCR was sampled from a human donor with melanoma. The chain is built from TRBV11-3 and TRBJ2-2; D gene ambiguous. The specimen comprised CD8+ T cells from peripheral blood, sampled from a patient given anti-PD-1 treatment. The CDR3 loop is CASSFIRGTGELFF. The CDR3 nucleotides read TGTGCCAGCAGCTTTATCCGTGGCACCGGGGAGCTGTTTTTT.